Presented here are 29 T cell receptor beta chains from one specimen sequenced in a study of Graves' ophthalmopathy and Graves' hyperthyroidism. Transcripts of RNA were the source for amplifying TCR beta CDR3 regions. Amplification began with first-round RT-PCR using HTBI primers, then second-round multiplex PCR was performed. TCRdb fed the multiplex PCR reads into MiXCR, producing one record per CDR3 protein. The data show more than 1,000,000 distinct CDR3 sequences, roughly two fifths seen once. The specimen was peripheral blood or thyroid tissue (not recorded which). These receptor sequences come from an adult man with Graves' hyperthyroidism.

This clonotype was observed at least ten times. This rearrangement joins TRBV7-9 to TRBJ1-3; no clear D. V was clipped by 6 bases and J by 7 bases, with 10 bases between them. CDR1 and CDR2 from the germline V gene are SEHNR and FQNEAQ (reference sequence). The CDR3 sequence is 12 residues long. The CDR3 spells CASSVSSNTIYF. The CDR3 DNA sequence: TGTGCCAGCAGTGTATCCTCGAACACCATATATTTT.

This clonotype has a count of ten or more. The V and J genes are TRBV7-9 and TRBJ2-5; maybe TRBD2 (6 bases). Trimming pared 9 bases from V and 3 bases from J, leaving 14 bases between. Germline V CDR1 and CDR2: SEHNR, FQNEAQ (reference sequence). CDR3 length: 13 amino acids. This chain's CDR3 is CASTGGGEETQYF. DNA for the CDR3: TGTGCCAGTACCGGGGGAGGTGAAGAGACCCAGTACTTC.

This clonotype was seen only a few times. The DNA of the CDR3 is TGTGCCAGCTCACCTACGACAGGGCGCGAGCAGTACTTC. Its translation: CASSPTTGREQYF. The chain links TRBV18 to TRBJ2-7, with 7 bases fitting TRBD1. Germline V CDR1 and CDR2: KGHSH, LQKENI. This CDR3 is 13 amino acids long. V lost 3 bases and J lost 6; bases outside the gene matches: 5.

This clonotype was detected only a few times. The J gene is TRBJ1-6, the V gene TRBV6-2 or TRBV6-3, with D tentatively TRBD1 (6 bases). Germline-derived CDR1 and CDR2 are MNHEY and SVGEGT. Trimming removed 5 bases from V and 14 bases from J, with 19 bases in between. The CDR3 is 14 amino acids. The CDR3 sequence is CASSVQGNPITLHF. The CDR3, as DNA: TGTGCCAGCAGTGTACAGGGAAATCCCATCACCCTCCACTTT.

The chain combines TRBV5-8 with TRBJ2-5; possibly TRBD2 for D (6 bases). From germline, CDR1 is SGHTS and CDR2 YDEGEE. CDR3 length: 15 amino acids. Trimming cost V 2 bases and J 9 bases, with 20 bases left between them. DNA for the CDR3: TGTGCCAGCAGCTTAAGGATGCAGGGAGGTGGTGCCCAGTACTTC. Its translation is CASSLRMQGGGAQYF.

About this clonotype: A much bigger clone sits one base away, suggesting this may be a read error. This chain joins TRBV7-9 and TRBJ1-2, with a weak D call TRBD1 (5 bases). The length of the CDR3 is 15 residues. Looked up from germline, CDR1 is SEHNR and CDR2 is FQNEAQ (reference sequence). The V end lost 2 bases, the J end lost 4 bases, and 14 bases lay between the germline ends. The CDR3 sequence is CASSLLAGSVYGYTF. The CDR3 nucleotides read TGTGCCAGCAGCTTATTGGCAGGGTCAGTCTATGGCTACACCTTC.

On this clonotype itself: A read error is possible here, since a much larger clone lies one base away. The chain recombines TRBV2 with TRBJ1-1, with 10 bases lining up with TRBD1. Trimming at V came to 8 bases and at J to 4 bases, leaving 7 bases not matched to a gene. The CDR3 is 14 residues long. Germline V lookup: CDR1 SNHLY, CDR2 FYNNEI. CDR3 loop: CASWGQGYGTEAFF. The CDR3 DNA is TGTGCCAGCTGGGGACAGGGGTATGGCACTGAAGCTTTCTTT.

This clonotype showed up just a few times. The V gene is TRBV19, the J gene TRBJ1-5; D possibly corresponds to TRBD1 (5 bases). Trimming removed 4 bases at V and 6 bases at J, with 10 bases between. Germline-derived CDR1 and CDR2 are LNHDA and SQIVND (reference sequence). The CDR3 loop spans 13 amino acids. CDR3 amino acids: CASSNRYRQPQHF. CDR3 bases: TGTGCCAGTAGTAACAGGTACCGTCAGCCCCAGCATTTT.

The V and J genes are TRBV24-1 and TRBJ1-3, with D unresolved. V was trimmed by 3 bases and J by 4 bases, leaving 9 bases between them. Germline-derived CDR1 and CDR2 are KGHDR and SFDVKD. This CDR3 region has 14 residues. The CDR3 DNA is TGTGCCACCAGTGATCCCCTGTTGGGAAACACCATATATTTT. This codes for CATSDPLLGNTIYF.

As concerns this clonotype: A read error may be the cause here, since a much bigger clone is one base away. The V call is TRBV4-1, the J call TRBJ2-5, with D tentatively TRBD1 or TRBD2 (5 bases each). The length of the CDR3 is 15 residues. Germline V gives CDR1 MGHRA, CDR2 YSYEKL. CDR3 protein: CASSQARDGQETHYF. The CDR3 region has the DNA TGCGCCAGCAGCCAAGCTCGGGACGGACAAGAGACCCACTACTTC.

This clonotype was seen ten or more times. This CDR3 is CSVGPVGRGDGYTF. CDR3 nucleotides: TGCAGCGTTGGTCCCGTGGGCAGGGGAGATGGCTACACCTTC. The gene calls are TRBV29-1 and TRBJ1-2, with D perhaps TRBD1 (6 bases). The germline V gene has CDR1 SQVTM and CDR2 ANQGSEA. Trimming took 4 bases from V and 6 from J, leaving 18 bases between them. This CDR3 is built from 14 residues.

This chain uses TRBV29-1 with TRBJ1-1; D remains ambiguous. Trimming shortened V by 7 bases and J by 6 bases, and 24 bases separated the two germline ends. The length of the CDR3 is 15 residues. Germline V gives CDR1 SQVTM, CDR2 ANQGSEA. The CDR3 DNA is TGCAGCGCCTCCCTGGGAGGGCCTTTCCACGCTGAAGCTTTCTTT. Translating gives CSASLGGPFHAEAFF.

This clonotype appeared many times. The chain carries TRBV12-3 or TRBV12-4 and TRBJ2-7; D remains ambiguous. The CDR3 runs to 14 residues. V lost 5 bases and J lost 0, with 11 bases in between. This CDR3 is CASSLQLISYEQYF. The CDR3 DNA follows: TGTGCCAGCAGTCTTCAGCTAATCTCCTACGAGCAGTACTTC.

This clonotype was seen many times. This rearrangement joins TRBV7-6 to TRBJ2-5; the match to TRBD1 covers 8 bases. Trimming removed 2 bases from V and 0 bases from J; junction bases left unmatched: 2. The CDR3 consists of 15 residues. Germline CDR1 and CDR2: SGHVS and FNYEAQ. CDR3 region: CASSLRTGYQETQYF. CDR3 sequence (DNA): TGTGCCAGCAGCTTACGGACAGGGTACCAAGAGACCCAGTACTTC.

The count of this clonotype is one. The chain employs TRBV20-1 and TRBJ2-7; perhaps TRBD1 as D (6 bases). V dropped 6 bases and J dropped 3 bases, with 12 bases sitting between them. From germline, CDR1 is DFQATT and CDR2 SNEGSKA (reference sequence). The CDR3 contains 12 residues. CDR3 amino acids: CSARDTFYEQYF. The CDR3 bases are TGCAGTGCAAGGGACACGTTCTACGAGCAGTACTTC.

V is TRBV29-1 and J is TRBJ2-5, with D tentatively TRBD1 or TRBD2 (6 bases each). CDR3 length: 14 residues. Trimming removed 6 bases from V and 5 bases from J, with 19 bases in between. In germline, CDR1 is SQVTM, CDR2 ANQGSEA. This chain's CDR3 is CSVPQWRGRETQYF. CDR3 sequence (DNA): TGCAGCGTCCCTCAGTGGAGGGGGAGGGAGACCCAGTACTTC.

In its sample, this clonotype was seen many times. A much larger clone differs by one base, so this may be a read error. V gene TRBV7-9 combines with J gene TRBJ1-3, with no clear D. This CDR3 spans 14 amino acids. Germline CDR1 and CDR2: SEHNR and FQNEAQ (reference sequence). Between the trimmed V and J ends, which lost 1 base and 0 bases, there was a span of 4 bases. The CDR3 loop is CASSLENSGNTIYF. Written as DNA, the CDR3 is TGTGCCAGCAGCTTAGAGAACTCTGGAAACACCATATATTTT.

This clonotype was detected ten times or more. J is TRBJ2-7 and V is TRBV7-9; TRBD1 is a possible D gene (6 bases). This CDR3 is built from 14 residues. CDR1 is SEHNR, CDR2 FQNEAQ, per germline (reference sequence). V was trimmed by 1 base and J by 6 bases, leaving 13 bases between them. CDR3 sequence: CASSLVQGYGEQYF. As DNA, the CDR3 is TGTGCCAGCAGCTTAGTTCAGGGGTATGGCGAGCAGTACTTC.

The chain carries TRBV7-9 and TRBJ1-3; tentative D call: TRBD1 (6 bases). CDR1 and CDR2 from the germline V gene are SEHNR and FQNEAQ (reference sequence). Trimming shortened V by 5 bases and J by 4 bases, and 15 bases separated the two germline ends. CDR3 size: 15 residues. CDR3 loop: CASSPYREPGNTIYF. CDR3 DNA: TGTGCCAGCAGCCCCTACAGGGAACCCGGAAACACCATATATTTT. Using reference TRBV7-9 and TRBJ1-3 for the parts outside the CDR3, the full variable domain is DTGVSQNPRHKITKRGQNVTFRCDPISEHNRLYWYRQTLGQGPEFLTYFQNEAQLEKSRLLSDRFSAERPKGSFSTLEIQRTEQGDSAMYLCASSPYREPGNTIYFGEGSWLTVV.

This clonotype was detected only a few times. The chain is built from TRBV4-2 and TRBJ1-1; D possibly corresponds to TRBD1 (5 bases). Germline lookup yields CDR1 LGHNA and CDR2 YNFKEQ. The length of the CDR3 is 16 residues. Trimming removed 0 bases from V and 0 bases from J, with 11 bases in between. The CDR3 DNA follows: TGTGCCAGCAGCCAAGATGGGGGGGGGTTGAACACTGAAGCTTTCTTT. Translating it yields CASSQDGGGLNTEAFF.

This clonotype was counted at least ten times. The rearrangement joins TRBV20-1 to TRBJ1-5; 8 bases line up with TRBD1. The CDR3 has 14 residues. CDR1 DFQATT and CDR2 SNEGSKA come from the germline V gene (reference sequence). The J segment lost 2 bases and the V segment lost 2 bases, leaving 2 bases of the junction unmatched. The CDR3 loop is CSARQGAGNQPQHF. The CDR3 nucleotides read TGCAGTGCTAGACAGGGGGCCGGCAATCAGCCCCAGCATTTT.

This chain connects TRBV20-1 to TRBJ2-5; D gene ambiguous. Per the germline V gene, CDR1 is DFQATT and CDR2 is SNEGSKA (reference sequence). V lost 0 bases, J lost 0 bases, and 17 bases lay in between. This CDR3 region has 17 residues. CDR3 nucleotides: TGCAGTGCTAGAGATCAGATCTCGACGAAAAACCAAGAGACCCAGTACTTC. The encoded protein is CSARDQISTKNQETQYF.

This chain links TRBV20-1 with TRBJ2-7; D gene uncertain. Germline V gene lookup returns CDR1 DFQATT and CDR2 SNEGSKA (reference sequence). The CDR3 contains 15 residues. V lost 0 bases, J lost 4 bases, and 16 bases lay in between. The CDR3 region has the DNA TGCAGTGCTAGAGATCCAGTGCGCTCTACATACGAGCAGTACTTC. As protein: CSARDPVRSTYEQYF.

The chain recombines TRBV7-9 with TRBJ2-6, with a weak D call TRBD1 (6 bases). This CDR3 contains 17 residues. Trimming left V 4 bases short and J 2 bases short, with 15 bases between. The germline gives CDR1 SEHNR, CDR2 FQNEAQ (reference sequence). CDR3 region: CASSSRQAGAGANVLTF. The CDR3 DNA is TGTGCCAGCAGCTCTCGACAGGCAGGGGCTGGGGCCAACGTCCTGACTTTC.

This chain joins TRBV27 and TRBJ1-1, with D maybe TRBD1 (5 bases). Trimming took off 6 bases at V and 5 bases at J, with 13 bases between the two ends. CDR3 length: 13 residues. The germline V gene has CDR1 MNHEY and CDR2 SMNVEV (reference sequence). DNA for the CDR3: TGTGCCAGCAGCTCCCTGGGGGAAACTGAAGCTTTCTTT. Translated: CASSSLGETEAFF.

CDR3 residues: CSARLTGSFDSYEQYF. Here the CDR3 DNA reads TGCAGTGCTAGGTTAACAGGATCTTTTGACTCCTACGAGCAGTACTTC. The V and J genes are TRBV20-1 and TRBJ2-7; D perhaps matches TRBD1 (5 bases). The CDR3 covers 16 residues. The V end lost 3 bases, the J end lost 0 bases, and 18 bases lay between the germline ends. Looked up from germline, CDR1 is DFQATT and CDR2 is SNEGSKA (reference sequence).

This clonotype showed up many times. V gene TRBV6-5 combines with J gene TRBJ1-5; D uncertain. CDR3 length: 14 residues. Trimming removed 6 bases at V and 0 bases at J, with 9 bases between. The germline gives CDR1 MNHEY, CDR2 SVGAGI. The CDR3 sequence is CASRSGYSNQPQHF. Written as DNA, the CDR3 is TGTGCCAGCAGGAGCGGTTATAGCAATCAGCCCCAGCATTTT.

The chain recombines TRBV7-9 with TRBJ1-2, with no clear D. V was clipped by 10 bases and J by 3 bases, with 9 bases between them. The CDR3 runs to 11 residues. Germline CDR1 and CDR2: SEHNR and FQNEAQ (reference sequence). CDR3 in DNA: TGTGCCATCGACCGGGACTATGGCTACACCTTC. It codes for CAIDRDYGYTF.

CDR3 sequence: CSATGASGTTSYEQYF. CDR3 nucleotides: TGCAGTGCAACTGGGGCTAGCGGGACCACCTCCTACGAGCAGTACTTC. J is TRBJ2-7 and V is TRBV20-1; 9 nucleotides match TRBD2. This CDR3 has 16 amino acids. Trimming removed 6 bases from V and 0 bases from J; junction bases left unmatched: 12. CDR1 DFQATT and CDR2 SNEGSKA come from the germline V gene (reference sequence).